This is a list of T cell receptor beta chains from one sample in a study of preoperative IRX-2 immunotherapy in early breast cancer. Using immunoSEQ multiplex PCR, the repertoire was profiled, and TCRdb retains in-frame clones only, with some absent. The sample has tens of thousands of clones, 65% to 90% seen once. The starting material was lymph node tissue, obtained after IRX-2 immunotherapy. These receptors originate from a human donor with breast cancer. The CDR3 runs from the conserved cysteine through the conserved F or W. The order of the fields is CDR3 DNA, CDR3 protein, clone size, D gene, J gene, V gene. D genes are given only for firm matches. Clone sizes are given selectively: once, few, many, or a class where the clone is expanded.

cdr3_nt: TGTGCCAGCAGAGCCAATCCCTACGAGCAGTACTTC
cdr3_aa: CASRANPYEQYF
clone_size: once
d_call: -
j_call: TRBJ2-7
v_call: TRBV6-8

cdr3_nt: TGCGCCAGCAGCTTTCCCGGACAGGGGGCCACTGAAGCTTTCTTT
cdr3_aa: CASSFPGQGATEAFF
clone_size: -
d_call: TRBD1
j_call: TRBJ1-1
v_call: TRBV5-1

cdr3_nt: TGTGCCAGCAGTTCCCTTCTAACGGGACATGACAAAGCTTTCTTT
cdr3_aa: CASSSLLTGHDKAFF
clone_size: -
d_call: -
j_call: TRBJ1-1
v_call: TRBV11-3

cdr3_nt: TGTGCCTCAGCCGGGACAACCTATGGCTACACCTTC
cdr3_aa: CASAGTTYGYTF
clone_size: -
d_call: -
j_call: TRBJ1-2
v_call: TRBV28

cdr3_nt: TGTGCCAGCAGTTTATGGATAGGAAGAGCTTTCTTT
cdr3_aa: CASSLWIGRAFF
clone_size: once
d_call: -
j_call: TRBJ1-1
v_call: TRBV28

cdr3_nt: TGTGCCAGCAGTTCCCAGGGATCAACTAATGAAAAACTGTTTTTT
cdr3_aa: CASSSQGSTNEKLFF
clone_size: -
d_call: -
j_call: TRBJ1-4
v_call: TRBV6-8

cdr3_nt: TGTGCCAGCAGCTTAAAATTAGCGGGGGGGTTAAGCACAGATACGCAGTATTTT
cdr3_aa: CASSLKLAGGLSTDTQYF
clone_size: -
d_call: TRBD2
j_call: TRBJ2-3
v_call: TRBV11-3

cdr3_nt: TGTGCCAGTAGTATTGGACAGAATAGCAATCAGCCCCAGCATTTT
cdr3_aa: CASSIGQNSNQPQHF
clone_size: -
d_call: -
j_call: TRBJ1-5
v_call: TRBV19

cdr3_nt: TGTGCCAGTAGTATATCGTCAACAGCGGGGGAGTACAATGAGCAGTTCTTC
cdr3_aa: CASSISSTAGEYNEQFF
clone_size: -
d_call: TRBD2
j_call: TRBJ2-1
v_call: TRBV19

cdr3_nt: TGTGCCAGCAGGGAGGGACAGGGCTATGGCTACACCTTC
cdr3_aa: CASREGQGYGYTF
clone_size: -
d_call: TRBD1
j_call: TRBJ1-2
v_call: TRBV2

cdr3_nt: TGTGCCAGCACCACCGGGACAGGTCTAAACACCATATATTTT
cdr3_aa: CASTTGTGLNTIYF
clone_size: -
d_call: TRBD1
j_call: TRBJ1-3
v_call: TRBV11-3

cdr3_nt: TGTGCCAGCTCACCAGACATAGCCCTAGGGAATCAGCATTTT
cdr3_aa: CASSPDIALGNQHF
clone_size: -
d_call: -
j_call: TRBJ1-5
v_call: TRBV18

cdr3_nt: TGCGCCAGCAGTGAGGCAGAGGGGGCTTGGAGCAATCAGCCCCAGCATTTT
cdr3_aa: CASSEAEGAWSNQPQHF
clone_size: -
d_call: TRBD1
j_call: TRBJ1-5
v_call: TRBV10-2

cdr3_nt: TGTGCCAGTAGTATTGGAAATGAAGCTTTCTTT
cdr3_aa: CASSIGNEAFF
clone_size: once
d_call: -
j_call: TRBJ1-1
v_call: TRBV19

cdr3_nt: TGTGCCAGCAGGCCGGACCTCTTTATACACGAGCAGTACTTC
cdr3_aa: CASRPDLFIHEQYF
clone_size: once
d_call: -
j_call: TRBJ2-7
v_call: TRBV6-8

cdr3_nt: TGTGCCAGCAGCATGGACAGGGCGAGGGAAAAACTGTTTTTT
cdr3_aa: CASSMDRAREKLFF
clone_size: -
d_call: TRBD1
j_call: TRBJ1-4
v_call: TRBV28

cdr3_nt: TGTGCCAGCTCACGGGAGGACTATAATTCACCCCTCCACTTT
cdr3_aa: CASSREDYNSPLHF
clone_size: -
d_call: -
j_call: TRBJ1-6
v_call: TRBV6-8

cdr3_nt: TGCGCCAGCAGCCTAAGGACAGCCGAAAAACTGTTTTTT
cdr3_aa: CASSLRTAEKLFF
clone_size: -
d_call: -
j_call: TRBJ1-4
v_call: TRBV23-1

cdr3_nt: TGTGCCAGCAGCTCCCTCGGATTGAACACTGAAGCTTTCTTT
cdr3_aa: CASSSLGLNTEAFF
clone_size: -
d_call: -
j_call: TRBJ1-1
v_call: TRBV7-8

cdr3_nt: TGTGCCAGCAGCCACAATCCGGGACGGGTTGATAGCAATCAGCCCCAGCATTTT
cdr3_aa: CASSHNPGRVDSNQPQHF
clone_size: -
d_call: -
j_call: TRBJ1-5
v_call: TRBV11-3

cdr3_nt: TGTGCCAGCAGCCCGCCCCAGCGGGGGGCCCGGAATGAGCAGTTCTTC
cdr3_aa: CASSPPQRGARNEQFF
clone_size: -
d_call: TRBD2
j_call: TRBJ2-1
v_call: TRBV11-3

cdr3_nt: TGTGCCTGGAGGTTAAGGGGGCCGGCTGAAGCTTTCTTT
cdr3_aa: CAWRLRGPAEAFF
clone_size: -
d_call: TRBD1
j_call: TRBJ1-1
v_call: TRBV30

cdr3_nt: TGCGCCAGCAGCCAAGATACAGCCTCTGGAAACACCATATATTTT
cdr3_aa: CASSQDTASGNTIYF
clone_size: -
d_call: -
j_call: TRBJ1-3
v_call: TRBV4-1

cdr3_nt: TGCGCCAGCAGCTTGTTGGCTAGCGGGGAACCAAGCTCCTACAATGAGCAGTTCTTC
cdr3_aa: CASSLLASGEPSSYNEQFF
clone_size: -
d_call: TRBD2
j_call: TRBJ2-1
v_call: TRBV5-1

cdr3_nt: TGTGCCAGTAGTAGGACAGGGCCTTACGAGCAGTACTTC
cdr3_aa: CASSRTGPYEQYF
clone_size: -
d_call: TRBD1
j_call: TRBJ2-7
v_call: TRBV19

cdr3_nt: TGTGCCAGCACCCGGCCGTCCCAGTATGGCTACACCTTC
cdr3_aa: CASTRPSQYGYTF
clone_size: -
d_call: -
j_call: TRBJ1-2
v_call: TRBV28

cdr3_nt: TGTGCCAGCAGTCCCCGGTACACTGAAGCTTTCTTT
cdr3_aa: CASSPRYTEAFF
clone_size: -
d_call: -
j_call: TRBJ1-1
v_call: TRBV28

cdr3_nt: TGCGCCAGCAGAACCGGGACTAGCGGGGAGAAAGAGACCCAGTACTTC
cdr3_aa: CASRTGTSGEKETQYF
clone_size: -
d_call: TRBD2
j_call: TRBJ2-5
v_call: TRBV5-1

cdr3_nt: TGTGCCAGCAGCTTACCCGAGAAGGACGTCTCTGGAAACACCATATATTTT
cdr3_aa: CASSLPEKDVSGNTIYF
clone_size: -
d_call: -
j_call: TRBJ1-3
v_call: TRBV11-3

cdr3_nt: TGTGCCAGCAGCCTCGCCGGGACAGGGCACTATGGCTACACCTTC
cdr3_aa: CASSLAGTGHYGYTF
clone_size: -
d_call: -
j_call: TRBJ1-2
v_call: TRBV7-5

cdr3_nt: TGTGCCAGCAGCTTAAAGGTGAACACTGAAGCTTTCTTT
cdr3_aa: CASSLKVNTEAFF
clone_size: once
d_call: -
j_call: TRBJ1-1
v_call: TRBV7-1

cdr3_nt: TGTGCCAGTAGCACCGTGTTACAAGGTGGAGGCTACACCTTC
cdr3_aa: CASSTVLQGGGYTF
clone_size: -
d_call: -
j_call: TRBJ1-2
v_call: TRBV19

cdr3_nt: TGTGCCGTGGAGTGGGCAACCATGGGATCCGGGGAGCTGTTTTTT
cdr3_aa: CAVEWATMGSGELFF
clone_size: -
d_call: -
j_call: TRBJ2-2
v_call: TRBV30

cdr3_nt: TGTGCCAGCTCACCACCTAGCGGGGGGGATACGCAGTATTTT
cdr3_aa: CASSPPSGGDTQYF
clone_size: once
d_call: TRBD2
j_call: TRBJ2-3
v_call: TRBV18

cdr3_nt: TGCGCCAGCAGCTTGCGACCGGAGGATACTGAAGCTTTCTTT
cdr3_aa: CASSLRPEDTEAFF
clone_size: -
d_call: -
j_call: TRBJ1-1
v_call: TRBV5-1

cdr3_nt: TGTGCCAGCAGCATAAGCCCCCAGGGGTACGAGCAGTACTTC
cdr3_aa: CASSISPQGYEQYF
clone_size: -
d_call: -
j_call: TRBJ2-7
v_call: TRBV11-3

cdr3_nt: TGCGCCAGCAGTGAGTTGTATCGGCAGGGAGTACGGTATGGCTACACCTTC
cdr3_aa: CASSELYRQGVRYGYTF
clone_size: once
d_call: -
j_call: TRBJ1-2
v_call: TRBV10-2

cdr3_nt: TGTGCCAGCAGCTTATTTGAGCAGTCCTACGAGCAGTACTTC
cdr3_aa: CASSLFEQSYEQYF
clone_size: -
d_call: -
j_call: TRBJ2-7
v_call: TRBV11-3

cdr3_nt: TGTGCCAGCTCACCTCCCTCGGGGGGGCAGGGGTATTTT
cdr3_aa: CASSPPSGGQGYF
clone_size: -
d_call: TRBD2
j_call: TRBJ2-3
v_call: TRBV18

cdr3_nt: TGTGCGTCGGCTAGCGGGGGGAATGAGCAGTTCTTC
cdr3_aa: CASASGGNEQFF
clone_size: -
d_call: TRBD2
j_call: TRBJ2-1
v_call: TRBV6-8

cdr3_nt: TGTGCCAGCAGCCAAGTCCAAACTAACTATGGCTACACCTTC
cdr3_aa: CASSQVQTNYGYTF
clone_size: -
d_call: -
j_call: TRBJ1-2
v_call: TRBV11-3

cdr3_nt: TGTGCCAGCAGTTACGGGGCAGGGGGCCGGAAACTGTTTTTT
cdr3_aa: CASSYGAGGRKLFF
clone_size: -
d_call: TRBD1
j_call: TRBJ1-4
v_call: TRBV6-8

cdr3_nt: TGTGCCTCGCTCGGTGTCGCAACTAATGAAAAACTGTTTTTT
cdr3_aa: CASLGVATNEKLFF
clone_size: -
d_call: -
j_call: TRBJ1-4
v_call: TRBV12-2

cdr3_nt: TGTGCCACCAGCAGAGGGAGAGGGAAAGTAAACAATGAGCAGTTCTTC
cdr3_aa: CATSRGRGKVNNEQFF
clone_size: few
d_call: -
j_call: TRBJ2-1
v_call: TRBV15

cdr3_nt: TGTGCCGTCACGGGACAGCCGAACACTGAAGCTTTCTTT
cdr3_aa: CAVTGQPNTEAFF
clone_size: once
d_call: TRBD1
j_call: TRBJ1-1
v_call: TRBV6-8

cdr3_nt: TGTGCCTGGAGAAAAAGGGGGGGCAACTATGGCTACACCTTC
cdr3_aa: CAWRKRGGNYGYTF
clone_size: -
d_call: -
j_call: TRBJ1-2
v_call: TRBV30

cdr3_nt: TGTGCCACCAGCAGCCTATCAAACAGGGGGGCCTATAATTCACCCCTCCACTTT
cdr3_aa: CATSSLSNRGAYNSPLHF
clone_size: -
d_call: TRBD1
j_call: TRBJ1-6
v_call: TRBV15

cdr3_nt: TGTGCCAGTAGTAGGACAGCGCTAGCCAAAAACATTCAGTACTTC
cdr3_aa: CASSRTALAKNIQYF
clone_size: -
d_call: -
j_call: TRBJ2-4
v_call: TRBV19

cdr3_nt: TGTGCCAGCAGTTTCCTCCCCTCTGCCGGGACAGGGGGACGAGAGACCCAGTACTTC
cdr3_aa: CASSFLPSAGTGGRETQYF
clone_size: -
d_call: TRBD1
j_call: TRBJ2-5
v_call: TRBV28

cdr3_nt: TGTGCCAGCAGCCTCAGACAGGGTTTGAAGACCCAGTACTTC
cdr3_aa: CASSLRQGLKTQYF
clone_size: -
d_call: TRBD1
j_call: TRBJ2-5
v_call: TRBV11-3

cdr3_nt: TGTGCCAGCAGTCTTCAGTCCTCCTACGAGCAGTACTTC
cdr3_aa: CASSLQSSYEQYF
clone_size: -
d_call: -
j_call: TRBJ2-7
v_call: TRBV6-8

cdr3_nt: TGTGCCAGCAGCCCCCGACAGGGGTTAACGAACACTGAAGCTTTCTTT
cdr3_aa: CASSPRQGLTNTEAFF
clone_size: -
d_call: TRBD1
j_call: TRBJ1-1
v_call: TRBV11-3

cdr3_nt: TGTGCCAGCAGTTTGATAAGGGGGAGCAATCAGCCCCAGCATTTT
cdr3_aa: CASSLIRGSNQPQHF
clone_size: once
d_call: -
j_call: TRBJ1-5
v_call: TRBV6-8

cdr3_nt: TGTGCCAGCAGTCACCTGGCCGGGGGCACGTCTGGGGCCAACGTCCTGACTTTC
cdr3_aa: CASSHLAGGTSGANVLTF
clone_size: few
d_call: -
j_call: TRBJ2-6
v_call: TRBV28

cdr3_nt: TGTGCCAGCAGCTTGTGGGGGCAGGCACCCTACGAGCAGTACTTC
cdr3_aa: CASSLWGQAPYEQYF
clone_size: -
d_call: -
j_call: TRBJ2-7
v_call: TRBV11-3